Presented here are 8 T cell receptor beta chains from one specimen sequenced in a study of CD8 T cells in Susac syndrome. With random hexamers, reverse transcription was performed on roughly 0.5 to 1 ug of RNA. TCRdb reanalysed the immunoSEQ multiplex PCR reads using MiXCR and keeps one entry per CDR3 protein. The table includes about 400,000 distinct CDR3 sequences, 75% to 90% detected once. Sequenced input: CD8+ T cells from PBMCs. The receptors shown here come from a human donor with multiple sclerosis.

For the CDR3, the DNA is TGTGCCGGGGCCGGGGTTTCCTACGAGCAGTACTTC. It codes for CAGAGVSYEQYF. V and J are TRBV30 and TRBJ2-7; D could derive from TRBD1 or TRBD2 (5 bases each). The CDR3 spans 12 residues. Deletions cut 8 bases from V and 1 base from J, with 12 bases between. Germline CDR1 is GTSNPN and CDR2 is SVGIG (reference sequence).

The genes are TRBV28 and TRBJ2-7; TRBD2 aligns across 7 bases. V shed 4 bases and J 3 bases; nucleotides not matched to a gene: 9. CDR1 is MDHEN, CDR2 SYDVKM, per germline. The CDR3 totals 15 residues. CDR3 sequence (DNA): TGTGCCAGCAGTTCCTTTTGGGACTACCTCTACGAGCAGTACTTC. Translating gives CASSSFWDYLYEQYF.

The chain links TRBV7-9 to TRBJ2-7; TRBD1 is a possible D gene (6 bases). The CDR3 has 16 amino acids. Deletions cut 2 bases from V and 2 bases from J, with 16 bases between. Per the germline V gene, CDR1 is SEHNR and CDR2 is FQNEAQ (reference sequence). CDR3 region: CASSLLPTGPAYEQYF. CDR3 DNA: TGTGCCAGCAGCTTACTCCCGACAGGACCGGCCTACGAGCAGTACTTC. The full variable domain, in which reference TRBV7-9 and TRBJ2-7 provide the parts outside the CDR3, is DTGVSQNPRHKITKRGQNVTFRCDPISEHNRLYWYRQTLGQGPEFLTYFQNEAQLEKSRLLSDRFSAERPKGSFSTLEIQRTEQGDSAMYLCASSLLPTGPAYEQYFGPGTRLTVT.

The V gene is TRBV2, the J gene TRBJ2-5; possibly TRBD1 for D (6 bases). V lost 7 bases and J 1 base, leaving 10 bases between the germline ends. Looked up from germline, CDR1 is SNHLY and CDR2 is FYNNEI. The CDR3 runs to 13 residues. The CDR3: CASNRAPQETQYF. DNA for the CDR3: TGTGCCAGCAACAGGGCGCCCCAAGAGACCCAGTACTTC.

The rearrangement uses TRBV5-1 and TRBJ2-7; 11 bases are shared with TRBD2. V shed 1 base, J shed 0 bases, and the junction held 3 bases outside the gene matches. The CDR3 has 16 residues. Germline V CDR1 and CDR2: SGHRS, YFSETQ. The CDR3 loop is CASSLPTSGNSYEQYF. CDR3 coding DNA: TGCGCCAGCAGCTTGCCGACTAGCGGGAACTCCTACGAGCAGTACTTC.

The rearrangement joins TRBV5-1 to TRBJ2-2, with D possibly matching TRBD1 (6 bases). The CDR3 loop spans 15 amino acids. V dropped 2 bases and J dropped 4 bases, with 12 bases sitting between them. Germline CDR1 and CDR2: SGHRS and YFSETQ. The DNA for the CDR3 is TGCGCCAGCAGCTTACAAGAAGGGGGCACCGGGGAGCTGTTTTTT. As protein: CASSLQEGGTGELFF.

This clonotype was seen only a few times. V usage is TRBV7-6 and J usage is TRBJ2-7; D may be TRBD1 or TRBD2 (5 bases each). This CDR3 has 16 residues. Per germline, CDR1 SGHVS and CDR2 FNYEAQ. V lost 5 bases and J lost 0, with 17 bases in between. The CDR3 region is CASSATGTLSSYEQYF. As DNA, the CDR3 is TGTGCCAGCAGCGCAACCGGGACCCTTAGCTCCTACGAGCAGTACTTC.

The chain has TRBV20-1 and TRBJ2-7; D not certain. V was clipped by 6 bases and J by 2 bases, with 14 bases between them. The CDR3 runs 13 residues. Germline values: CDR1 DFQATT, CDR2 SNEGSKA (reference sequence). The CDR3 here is CSAEEANTYEQYF. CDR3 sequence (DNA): TGCAGTGCGGAAGAGGCAAACACCTACGAGCAGTACTTC.